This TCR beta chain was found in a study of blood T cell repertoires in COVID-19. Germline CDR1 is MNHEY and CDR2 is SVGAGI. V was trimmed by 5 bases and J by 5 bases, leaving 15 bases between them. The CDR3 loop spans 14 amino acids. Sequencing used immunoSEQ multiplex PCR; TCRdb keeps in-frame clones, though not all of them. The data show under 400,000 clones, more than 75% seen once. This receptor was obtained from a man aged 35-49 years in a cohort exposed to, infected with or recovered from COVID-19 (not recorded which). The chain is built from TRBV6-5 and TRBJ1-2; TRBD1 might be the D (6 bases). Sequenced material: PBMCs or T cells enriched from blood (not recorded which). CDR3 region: CASSTGRDIYGYTF. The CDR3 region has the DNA TGTGCCAGCAGTACAGGGAGAGATATATATGGCTACACCTTC.